Below are 27 T cell receptor beta chains sequenced from a single sample in a study of shared T cell receptors in the human thymus. Method: immunoSEQ multiplex PCR; TCRdb's copy keeps in-frame clones and lacks some. The data show roughly 700,000 clones, approximately 90% seen once. This sample also appeared in a second study, on human thymus T cells.

The material sequenced was thymocytes. Receptors originate from a boy younger than two with a congenital heart defect.

This sequence joins TRBV10-1 and TRBJ2-1; 7 nucleotides align to TRBD2. CDR1 and CDR2 from the germline V gene are WNHNN and SYGVQD (reference sequence). V lost 1 base, J lost 1 base, and 4 bases stayed unmatched. This CDR3 region has 16 residues. The chain's CDR3 is CASSEWASGSYNEQFF. The CDR3 coding sequence is TGCGCCAGCAGTGAGTGGGCTAGCGGTTCCTACAATGAGCAGTTCTTC.

V and J are TRBV13 and TRBJ2-1; D unresolved. Trimming pared 6 bases from V and 3 bases from J, leaving 9 bases between. The CDR3 contains 13 residues. From germline, CDR1 is PRHDT and CDR2 FYEKMQ (reference sequence). CDR3 sequence (DNA): TGTGCCAGCAGTTACCTCGGCTACAATGAGCAGTTCTTC. Its translation is CASSYLGYNEQFF.

This sequence joins TRBV4-3 and TRBJ2-3, with 10 bases aligning to TRBD2. CDR1 and CDR2 from the germline V gene are LGHNA and YSLEER. Unmatched junction bases numbered 5, after V lost 2 bases and J lost 0 bases. The CDR3 totals 17 residues. The CDR3 bases are TGCGCCAGCAGCCAATCTAGCGGGAGCTTTAGCACAGATACGCAGTATTTT. Translation: CASSQSSGSFSTDTQYF.

The V gene is TRBV6-5, the J gene TRBJ1-1; 8 bases line up with TRBD1. The CDR3 has 14 amino acids. The ends lost 4 bases at V and 6 bases at J; junction bases unmatched: 7. The germline V gene encodes CDR1 MNHEY and CDR2 SVGAGI. The chain's CDR3 is CASSSGQGCAEAFF. Written as DNA, the CDR3 is TGTGCCAGCAGTTCTGGACAGGGATGCGCTGAAGCTTTCTTT.

This chain links TRBV13 with TRBJ2-7, with unresolved D. CDR3 length: 15 amino acids. Germline V lookup: CDR1 PRHDT, CDR2 FYEKMQ (reference sequence). Trimming stripped 2 bases from V and 2 bases from J, with 13 bases between. This CDR3 is CASSLPSTSPYEQYF. The CDR3 DNA reads as TGTGCCAGCAGCTTACCCTCCACTTCCCCCTACGAGCAGTACTTC.

This sequence joins TRBV5-6 and TRBJ2-7, with 13 bases identical to TRBD2. The CDR3 sequence is 15 residues long. Germline CDR1 SGHDT, CDR2 YYEEEE. V shed 5 bases and J 3 bases; nucleotides not matched to a gene: 5. CDR3 amino acids: CASRLRTSGSYEQYF. CDR3 coding DNA: TGTGCCAGCAGGTTGAGGACTAGCGGGAGCTACGAGCAGTACTTC.

This chain links TRBV6-5 with TRBJ2-2; 12 bases agree with TRBD2. There are 15 residues in the CDR3. The junction had 6 bases not matched to a gene; V was cut back by 6 bases and J by 7 bases. Germline V gives CDR1 MNHEY, CDR2 SVGAGI. CDR3 residues: CASSWTSGTLGELFF. CDR3 coding DNA: TGTGCCAGCAGCTGGACTAGCGGGACTCTCGGGGAGCTGTTTTTT.

V is TRBV2 and J is TRBJ2-7; no reliable D call. The CDR3 has 12 amino acids. From germline, CDR1 is SNHLY and CDR2 FYNNEI. Trimming took off 6 bases at V and 2 bases at J, with 8 bases between the two ends. The CDR3 sequence is CASRTNPYEQYF. DNA of the CDR3: TGTGCCAGCAGGACAAATCCCTACGAGCAGTACTTC.

This clone was observed a handful of times. The V gene is TRBV7-2, the J gene TRBJ2-1, with D possibly matching TRBD2 (6 bases). The CDR3 loop spans 16 amino acids. The germline V gene has CDR1 SGHTA and CDR2 FQGNSA. Trimming took off 5 bases at V and 0 bases at J, with 14 bases between the two ends. Here the CDR3 DNA reads TGTGCCAGCAGCACGCTCGGGGGAGGCTCCTACAATGAGCAGTTCTTC. Encoded protein: CASSTLGGGSYNEQFF.

V and J are TRBV27 and TRBJ2-4; D might be TRBD1 or TRBD2, each matching 9 bases. Per germline, CDR1 MNHEY and CDR2 SMNVEV (reference sequence). V was clipped by 5 bases and J by 7 bases, with 33 bases between them. The CDR3 spans 20 residues. In DNA form, the CDR3 reads TGTGCCAGCAGTACACAGGGGGCCCGCGGGAGGGGGGCTGATAACAACATTCAGTACTTC. This encodes CASSTQGARGRGADNNIQYF.

Only a few counts were recorded for this clone. This sequence joins TRBV4-2 and TRBJ2-5, with 8 nucleotides matching TRBD2. CDR3 size: 18 residues. Germline V gene data show CDR1 as LGHNA and CDR2 as YNFKEQ. Germline trimming cut 1 base from V and 2 bases from J; bases unmatched to any gene: 12. As DNA, the CDR3 is TGTGCCAGCAGCCAAGCCCCCGAGACTAGCGAAAAACAAGAGACCCAGTACTTC. It translates to CASSQAPETSEKQETQYF.

The V gene is TRBV2, the J gene TRBJ1-1; D call uncertain. Germline-derived CDR1 and CDR2 are SNHLY and FYNNEI. Trimming took 4 bases from V and 11 from J, leaving 8 bases between them. The CDR3 consists of 10 residues. The CDR3 DNA follows: TGTGCCAGCAGTGGGTCGGGGGCTTTCTTT. Protein: CASSGSGAFF.

The V and J genes are TRBV4-2 and TRBJ1-2, with 7 bases fitting TRBD1. Germline V gives CDR1 LGHNA, CDR2 YNFKEQ. The CDR3 sequence is 16 residues long. The V segment lost 3 bases and the J segment 0 bases; nucleotides outside the gene matches: 7. CDR3 DNA sequence: TGTGCCAGCAGCCATCCTGGACAGGCAGCTAACTATGGCTACACCTTC. The encoded protein is CASSHPGQAANYGYTF.

The gene calls are TRBV19 and TRBJ2-3; D remains ambiguous. Germline lookup yields CDR1 LNHDA and CDR2 SQIVND (reference sequence). CDR3 length: 14 residues. V lost 3 bases and J 4 bases, leaving 11 bases between the germline ends. The CDR3 region has the DNA TGTGCCAGTAGTATGAGACACTGGTCAGATACGCAGTATTTT. Translated, it gives CASSMRHWSDTQYF.

This clone was observed once. The chain is built from TRBV15 and TRBJ2-1; D might be TRBD2 (6 bases). The CDR3 spans 16 residues. V shed 3 bases and J shed 1 base, with 13 bases lying between them. Germline CDR1 and CDR2: LNHNV and YYDKDF (reference sequence). DNA for the CDR3: TGTGCCACCAGCAGGGAGGGGTCCCTGTCCTACAATGAGCAGTTCTTC. This sequence encodes CATSREGSLSYNEQFF.

V and J are TRBV4-1 and TRBJ1-1; D gene ambiguous. This CDR3 contains 11 residues. V shed 6 bases and J shed 3 bases, with 5 bases lying between them. The V gene's germline CDR1 is MGHRA and CDR2 YSYEKL. This CDR3 is CASSSYTEAFF. CDR3 DNA sequence: TGCGCCAGCAGTTCTTACACTGAAGCTTTCTTT.

The chain is built from TRBV7-9 and TRBJ1-1; D gene unclear. This CDR3 has 18 residues. V was shortened by 4 bases and J by 1 base, with 22 bases between the two germline ends. The germline CDR1 and CDR2 sequences are SEHNR and FQNEAQ (reference sequence). The CDR3 DNA sequence: TGTGCCAGCAGCTCGAACCGCCGGAGGACGGATGAGAACACTGAAGCTTTCTTT. This translates into CASSSNRRRTDENTEAFF.

The V call is TRBV2, the J call TRBJ1-2; 10 positions agree with TRBD1. CDR1 is SNHLY, CDR2 FYNNEI, per germline. The trim removed 4 bases at V and 6 bases at J, leaving 8 bases unmatched. The CDR3 consists of 15 residues. This CDR3 is CASSGRDRGWDGYTF. The CDR3 bases are TGTGCCAGCAGTGGCCGGGACAGGGGATGGGATGGCTACACCTTC.

This chain connects TRBV11-2 to TRBJ2-1, with 9 bases identical to TRBD2. J was trimmed by 5 bases and V by 6 bases; bases with no gene match: 17. The CDR3 contains 18 residues. Germline V lookup: CDR1 SGHAT, CDR2 FQNNGV. CDR3 nucleotides: TGTGCCAGCAGTTGTTTAGCGGGAGCGAATCCCCCCAACAATGAGCAGTTCTTC. Translated: CASSCLAGANPPNNEQFF.

This rearrangement joins TRBV6-5 to TRBJ2-7; 11 bases map to TRBD1. Looked up from germline, CDR1 is MNHEY and CDR2 is SVGAGI. There are 14 residues in the CDR3. V was clipped by 6 bases and J by 1 base; unmatched bases: 2. The CDR3 DNA is TGTGCCAGCAGGGGACAGGGGGGATCCTACGAGCAGTACTTC. Amino acid sequence: CASRGQGGSYEQYF.

The rearrangement links TRBV14 to TRBJ2-5, with 8 bases that match TRBD2. CDR1 SGHDN and CDR2 FVKESK come from the germline V gene. The CDR3 runs to 16 residues. The junction had 12 bases not matched to a gene; V was cut back by 4 bases and J by 5 bases. CDR3 residues: CASSPNGAGGLETQYF. In DNA form, the CDR3 reads TGTGCCAGCAGCCCGAACGGGGCGGGAGGCCTCGAGACCCAGTACTTC.

The gene calls are TRBV15 and TRBJ2-2; D gene uncertain. The CDR3 covers 14 residues. The germline CDR1 and CDR2 sequences are LNHNV and YYDKDF (reference sequence). The V end lost 0 bases, the J end lost 2 bases, and 4 bases lay between the germline ends. CDR3 region: CATSRDRNTGELFF. Written as DNA, the CDR3 is TGTGCCACCAGCAGAGATAGAAACACCGGGGAGCTGTTTTTT.

The chain uses TRBV2 and TRBJ2-7; 8 bases agree with TRBD2. The junction had 16 bases not matched to a gene; V was cut back by 2 bases and J by 1 base. The CDR3 loop spans 19 amino acids. Germline CDR1 SNHLY, CDR2 FYNNEI. CDR3 DNA sequence: TGTGCCAGCAGTGAACCCCCCGGGGGAGCGGGAGTAGCTTCCTACGAGCAGTACTTC. It is translated as CASSEPPGGAGVASYEQYF. The whole variable domain, remainder taken from reference TRBV2 and TRBJ2-7, is EPEVTQTPSHQVTQMGQEVILRCVPISNHLYFYWYRQILGQKVEFLVSFYNNEISEKSEIFDDQFSVERPDGSNFTLKIRSTKLEDSAMYFCASSEPPGGAGVASYEQYFGPGTRLTVT.

The chain carries TRBV6-4 and TRBJ2-1, with 9 bases lining up with TRBD2. The V gene end was trimmed by 1 base and the J gene end by 9 bases; junction bases not matched to a gene: 10. This CDR3 has 16 amino acids. Germline V gene lookup returns CDR1 MRHNA and CDR2 SNTAGT. CDR3 region: CASSDWGSGSGSEQFF. Here the CDR3 DNA reads TGTGCCAGCAGTGACTGGGGTAGCGGGAGTGGGAGTGAGCAGTTCTTC.

The chain combines TRBV27 with TRBJ2-7; maybe TRBD1 (6 bases). V was clipped by 0 bases and J by 1 base, with 10 bases between them. CDR3 size: 15 residues. The germline V gene has CDR1 MNHEY and CDR2 SMNVEV (reference sequence). For the CDR3, the DNA is TGTGCCAGCAGTTTATCGGGGGCCCGTTCCTACGAGCAGTACTTC. This encodes CASSLSGARSYEQYF.

The chain carries TRBV11-3 and TRBJ2-1; TRBD2 matches 9 bases. The CDR3 extends over 11 amino acids. In germline, CDR1 is SGHNT, CDR2 YENEEA. With V trimmed by 6 bases and J by 14 bases, 5 bases remained unmatched. This CDR3 reads CASRRTSVEFF. CDR3 coding DNA: TGTGCCAGCAGACGGACTAGCGTGGAGTTCTTC.

The J gene is TRBJ1-5, the V gene TRBV19; 12 nucleotides align to TRBD1. The CDR3 extends over 15 amino acids. Germline values: CDR1 LNHDA, CDR2 SQIVND (reference sequence). V lost 3 bases and J lost 6; bases outside the gene matches: 3. DNA of the CDR3: TGTGCCAGTAGTATGGGACAGGGGGCTCGTCAGCCCCAGCATTTT. Amino acid sequence: CASSMGQGARQPQHF.